The 4 T cell receptor beta chains in this list originate from one sample, sequenced in a study of T cell responses to AZD1222 COVID-19 vaccine. Method: immunoSEQ multiplex PCR; TCRdb's copy keeps in-frame clones and lacks some. The data contain approximately 70,000 clones, roughly 75% of them singletons. The material was peripheral blood, obtained 28 days after the second AZD1222 dose. Receptor source: an adult who received the AZD1222 COVID-19 vaccine.

The chain couples TRBV5-6 to TRBJ1-1; maybe TRBD1 (6 bases). This CDR3 spans 14 amino acids. Trimming cost V 4 bases and J 11 bases, with 21 bases left between them. In germline, CDR1 is SGHDT, CDR2 YYEEEE. The DNA of the CDR3 is TGTGCCAGCAGCCTACGTAGGGACAACGGTGGGGCTTTCTTT. Its translation is CASSLRRDNGGAFF.

The chain carries TRBV6-5 and TRBJ2-4; 8 bases align to TRBD2. The CDR3 consists of 16 residues. Germline V lookup: CDR1 MNHEY, CDR2 SVGAGI. The V gene end was trimmed by 0 bases and the J gene end by 1 base; junction bases not matched to a gene: 2. CDR3 nucleotide sequence: TGTGCCAGCAGTTACTCTGGACTAGCTGCCAAAAACATTCAGTACTTC. This sequence encodes CASSYSGLAAKNIQYF.

This chain uses TRBV5-8 with TRBJ2-5; TRBD1 agrees at 7 bases. J gave up 2 bases and V 4 bases, and 11 bases lay outside the gene matches. The CDR3 has 16 residues. Germline V gene sequence: CDR1 SGHTS, CDR2 YDEGEE. This CDR3 is CASSATGARGQETQYF. In nucleotides, the CDR3 is TGTGCCAGCAGCGCGACCGGGGCCAGGGGGCAAGAGACCCAGTACTTC.

This chain links TRBV3-1 (or the pseudogene TRBV3-2) with TRBJ1-5; no clear D gene. The CDR3 is 15 amino acids. Trimming removed 1 base from V and 9 bases from J, with 16 bases in between. Germline CDR1 reads LGHDT; CDR2 reads YNNKEL (reference sequence). The CDR3 spells CASSQGGQAPMPQHF. In DNA form, the CDR3 reads TGTGCCAGCAGCCAAGGCGGGCAGGCCCCAATGCCCCAGCATTTT.